The 25 T cell receptor beta chains below all came from one sample that was sequenced in a study of T cells in Graves' hyperthyroidism and ophthalmopathy. Amplification yielded TCR beta CDR3 regions, with RNA transcripts as the source. Carried out on the TCR CDR3, a first-round RT-PCR used the HTBI primer set. TCRdb re-derived calls from the multiplex PCR reads in MiXCR, one entry per CDR3 protein. The sample lists 200,000 to 300,000 distinct CDR3 sequences; about 16% were seen once. The sequencing input was blood. The receptors come from a young woman with Graves' ophthalmopathy.

In its sample, this clonotype was seen many times. The CDR3 DNA sequence: TGCAGTGCTAGAGATGGGGGGCTCATGAACACTGAAGCTTTCTTT. It encodes CSARDGGLMNTEAFF. The rearrangement joins TRBV20-1 to TRBJ1-1; possibly TRBD1 for D (6 bases). V shed 0 bases and J shed 0 bases, with 11 bases lying between them. The CDR3 has 15 amino acids. CDR1 and CDR2 (germline): DFQATT, SNEGSKA (reference sequence).

Many counts were recorded for this clonotype. The rearrangement joins TRBV2 to TRBJ2-7; 9 bases are a match to TRBD2. Germline V gene data show CDR1 as SNHLY and CDR2 as FYNNEI. With 2 bases clipped from V and 6 bases from J, the junction kept 5 bases outside the gene matches. The CDR3 totals 14 residues. The CDR3 region is CASSELAGTSEQYF. CDR3 coding DNA: TGTGCCAGCAGTGAACTAGCGGGGACCAGCGAGCAGTACTTC.

This clonotype appeared many times. This chain links TRBV11-2 with TRBJ2-7; TRBD2 might be the D (6 bases). Trimming shortened V by 5 bases and J by 0 bases, and 11 bases separated the two germline ends. The CDR3 totals 14 residues. CDR1 is SGHAT and CDR2 is FQNNGV in the germline V gene. The CDR3: CASSKGLLSYEQYF. The CDR3 nucleotides are TGTGCCAGCAGCAAGGGACTCCTCTCCTACGAGCAGTACTTC.

This clonotype has ten or more counts. The chain is built from TRBV28 and TRBJ1-1; 8 positions agree with TRBD1. J was trimmed by 0 bases and V by 10 bases; bases with no gene match: 13. The CDR3 length is 16 residues. From germline, CDR1 is MDHEN and CDR2 SYDVKM. The DNA of the CDR3 is TGTGCCACCACGACAGGGGTTGATACCATGAACACTGAAGCTTTCTTT. Translated, it gives CATTTGVDTMNTEAFF.

This clonotype was seen repeatedly, ten times or more. The chain is built from TRBV15 and TRBJ2-5, with 7 nucleotides matching TRBD1. Germline V gene lookup returns CDR1 LNHNV and CDR2 YYDKDF (reference sequence). V trimming: 4 bases; J trimming: 1 base; junction bases outside the gene matches: 6. The CDR3 is 15 residues long. The CDR3 sequence: CATSKMGTVQETQYF. CDR3 coding DNA: TGTGCCACCAGCAAAATGGGGACAGTCCAAGAGACCCAGTACTTC.

This clonotype was seen more than once but under ten times. A single base separates this from a much larger clone, so it may be a read error. V is TRBV30 and J is TRBJ1-4; no clear D. Germline CDR1 is GTSNPN and CDR2 is SVGIG (reference sequence). The CDR3 is 15 amino acids. CDR3 DNA: TGTGTCTGGAGCCCCGAACTTGCAACTAATGAAAAACTGTTTTTT. Translation: CVWSPELATNEKLFF.

J is TRBJ2-3 and V is TRBV7-6; D gene unclear. The CDR3 length is 15 residues. The germline V and J ends were trimmed by 3 bases and 1 base, with 11 bases remaining between them. Germline V gene data show CDR1 as SGHVS and CDR2 as FNYEAQ. CDR3 DNA: TGTGCCAGCAGCTTCGGGTTCAGAGGCACAGATACGCAGTATTTT. Amino acids: CASSFGFRGTDTQYF.

This rearrangement joins TRBV12-3 or TRBV12-4 to TRBJ1-2, with a weak D call TRBD1 (5 bases). The CDR3 contains 14 residues. Trimming removed 2 bases at V and 4 bases at J, with 11 bases between. The CDR3 loop is CASSLYGGGYGYTF. The CDR3 nucleotides read TGTGCCAGCAGTTTATACGGGGGGGGCTATGGCTACACCTTC.

This clonotype occurred many times. J is TRBJ1-1 and V is TRBV5-4; TRBD1 matches 7 bases. Losses at the gene ends were 5 bases for V and 0 bases for J; bases not matched to a gene: 7. Germline V CDR1 and CDR2: SGHNT, YYREEE (reference sequence). The CDR3 runs to 15 residues. The CDR3 sequence is CASRRDRAVNTEAFF. The CDR3 bases are TGTGCCAGCAGGCGCGACAGGGCGGTGAACACTGAAGCTTTCTTT.

The sample holds many counts of this clonotype. The chain employs TRBV12-3 or TRBV12-4 and TRBJ2-5, with D tentatively TRBD2 (7 bases). The CDR3 covers 17 residues. V was clipped by 5 bases and J by 1 base, with 20 bases between them. Here the CDR3 DNA reads TGTGCCAGCAGTCCTCTAGGGGGGGGCGATCTCCAAGAGACCCAGTACTTC. Amino acids: CASSPLGGGDLQETQYF.

This clonotype was recorded at least ten times. The chain links TRBV7-9 to TRBJ2-5; 8 nucleotides line up with TRBD2. This CDR3 is built from 16 residues. With V trimmed by 3 bases and J by 0 bases, 6 bases remained unmatched. Germline V CDR1 and CDR2: SEHNR, FQNEAQ (reference sequence). The CDR3 region has the DNA TGTGCCAGCAGCTTCAGGCGGGGGGACTACCAAGAGACCCAGTACTTC. Translated, it gives CASSFRRGDYQETQYF.

This clonotype was counted at least ten times. The chain combines TRBV11-2 with TRBJ1-1; D gene ambiguous. This CDR3 region has 11 residues. Germline V gives CDR1 SGHAT, CDR2 FQNNGV. V was clipped by 3 bases and J by 7 bases, with 6 bases between them. CDR3 residues: CASSFPGEAFF. The CDR3 coding sequence is TGTGCCAGCAGCTTTCCGGGTGAAGCTTTCTTT.

There are many counts of this clonotype. The chain recombines TRBV4-2 with TRBJ1-1; D gene unclear. The CDR3 is made up of 14 amino acids. Between the trimmed V and J ends, which lost 0 bases and 10 bases, there was a span of 15 bases. The germline V gene encodes CDR1 LGHNA and CDR2 YNFKEQ. The CDR3 sequence is CASSQDFSAAGAFF. The CDR3 DNA is TGTGCCAGCAGCCAAGATTTTTCGGCAGCAGGAGCTTTCTTT.

In this sample, this clonotype turned up many times. The rearrangement links TRBV4-2 to TRBJ2-5, with 7 bases matching TRBD2. With V trimmed by 4 bases and J by 2 bases, 7 bases remained unmatched. The germline V gene encodes CDR1 LGHNA and CDR2 YNFKEQ. The CDR3 extends over 15 amino acids. The CDR3 protein is CASSRLRGRQETQYF. The CDR3 nucleotides are TGTGCCAGCAGCCGCTTGCGGGGGAGGCAAGAGACCCAGTACTTC.

This clonotype was observed at least ten times. The V call is TRBV7-9, the J call TRBJ1-6, with 8 bases lining up with TRBD1. V was pared by 5 bases and J by 10 bases, with 4 bases of the junction left unmatched. The germline gives CDR1 SEHNR, CDR2 FQNEAQ (reference sequence). This CDR3 comprises 13 residues. Written as DNA, the CDR3 is TGTGCCAGCAGCCCGGACAGGGACTCACCCCTCCACTTT. Its translation: CASSPDRDSPLHF.

The table lists this clonotype with many counts. The chain carries TRBV2 and TRBJ2-7; D ambiguous. This CDR3 region has 15 residues. Germline CDR1 is SNHLY and CDR2 is FYNNEI. Trimming took 0 bases from V and 3 from J, leaving 12 bases between them. The CDR3 here is CASSEALFGYYEQYF. The CDR3 bases are TGTGCCAGCAGTGAAGCGCTTTTCGGGTACTACGAGCAGTACTTC.

V gene TRBV2 combines with J gene TRBJ2-7; 10 bases agree with TRBD2. Germline V gene lookup returns CDR1 SNHLY and CDR2 FYNNEI. The CDR3 is 16 amino acids. V was clipped by 7 bases and J by 3 bases; unmatched bases: 12. CDR3: CASKVAGGHEGYEQYF. The DNA of the CDR3 is TGTGCCAGCAAAGTAGCGGGAGGCCATGAGGGCTACGAGCAGTACTTC. Based on the CDR3 plus reference TRBV2 and TRBJ2-7, the full variable domain is EPEVTQTPSHQVTQMGQEVILRCVPISNHLYFYWYRQILGQKVEFLVSFYNNEISEKSEIFDDQFSVERPDGSNFTLKIRSTKLEDSAMYFCASKVAGGHEGYEQYFGPGTRLTVT.

This clonotype occurred many times. The V gene is TRBV4-1, the J gene TRBJ1-3; no clear D gene. CDR1 MGHRA and CDR2 YSYEKL come from the germline V gene. Trimming pared 0 bases from V and 0 bases from J, leaving 9 bases between. This CDR3 has 16 residues. Here the CDR3 DNA reads TGCGCCAGCAGCCAAGATCGTTCAATCTCTGGAAACACCATATATTTT. This codes for CASSQDRSISGNTIYF.

The chain couples TRBV9 to TRBJ1-2, with D tentatively TRBD1 (6 bases). The ends were cut back, 4 bases at V and 8 bases at J, with 15 bases in the middle. Germline CDR1 and CDR2: SGDLS and YYNGEE. The CDR3 spans 13 residues. The DNA for the CDR3 is TGTGCCAGCAGCCCCCAGACAGGATGGGGCTACACCTTC. This gives the protein CASSPQTGWGYTF.

The V call is TRBV7-9, the J call TRBJ2-1; 11 bases agree with TRBD2. Germline values: CDR1 SEHNR, CDR2 FQNEAQ (reference sequence). This CDR3 has 18 residues. The J segment lost 4 bases and the V segment lost 3 bases, leaving 11 bases of the junction unmatched. In DNA form, the CDR3 reads TGTGCCAGCAGCTTGGTTCCGCCGGGACTAGCGGCGTACAATGAGCAGTTCTTC. Protein sequence: CASSLVPPGLAAYNEQFF.

This clonotype was counted ten times or more. J is TRBJ2-5 and V is TRBV7-3; 11 bases align to TRBD2. V shed 5 bases, J shed 1 base, and the junction held 3 bases outside the gene matches. CDR3 length: 15 amino acids. The V gene's germline CDR1 is SGHTA and CDR2 FQGTGA. For the CDR3, the DNA is TGTGCCAGCAGCCAGACTAGCGGGGTCCAAGAGACCCAGTACTTC. This translates into CASSQTSGVQETQYF.

There are many counts of this clonotype. The chain joins TRBV11-2 to TRBJ2-2; D is uncertain. Trimming stripped 4 bases from V and 1 base from J, with 13 bases between. Germline CDR1 is SGHAT and CDR2 is FQNNGV. CDR3 length: 16 amino acids. The CDR3 loop reads CASSSRLTENTGELFF. For the CDR3, the DNA is TGTGCCAGCAGCTCACGCTTGACGGAGAACACCGGGGAGCTGTTTTTT.

This clonotype was counted at least ten times. The V call is TRBV3-1, the J call TRBJ2-7; D remains unclear. V was trimmed by 2 bases and J by 0 bases, leaving 5 bases between them. This CDR3 has 13 amino acids. In germline, CDR1 is LGHDT, CDR2 YNNKEL (reference sequence). CDR3 DNA: TGTGCCAGCAGCCAATCCAGCTCCTACGAGCAGTACTTC. It translates to CASSQSSSYEQYF.

This clonotype came up many times. This chain joins TRBV6-1 and TRBJ2-5; unclear D gene. Trimming pared 3 bases from V and 5 bases from J, leaving 13 bases between. The CDR3 runs 14 residues. Germline loops: CDR1 MNHNS, CDR2 SASEGT. Written as DNA, the CDR3 is TGTGCCAGCAGTGAGAATCGGGCCCGGGAGACCCAGTACTTC. It is translated as CASSENRARETQYF.

This clonotype was picked up many times. The chain is built from TRBV7-9 and TRBJ1-1; weak D call: TRBD1 (5 bases). Germline assignment: CDR1 SEHNR and CDR2 FQNEAQ (reference sequence). CDR3 length: 14 amino acids. V was clipped by 2 bases and J by 5 bases, with 12 bases between them. DNA of the CDR3: TGTGCCAGCAGCTTATCGGTCTCAGGGACTGAAGCTTTCTTT. Amino acids: CASSLSVSGTEAFF.